The 31 T cell receptor beta chains presented below share a single source sample, sequenced in a study of siplizumab effects on memory and regulatory T cells. TCRdb's table, derived via immunoSEQ multiplex PCR, lists solely in-frame clones and lacks some. This table has about 100,000 clones, 92% appearing once. Sequencing was performed on Tregs sorted from blood. The source of these receptors is a human donor in good health.

This clone occurred once. J is TRBJ2-2 and V is TRBV2; 12 nucleotides match TRBD2. After removal of 5 bases from V and 7 bases from J, the junction contained 8 bases not matched to a gene. Germline CDR1 SNHLY, CDR2 FYNNEI. CDR3 size: 16 residues. The CDR3 DNA follows: TGTGCCAGCAGTTCTAGCGGGAGGGCCGAGTACGGGGAGCTGTTTTTT. Amino acids: CASSSSGRAEYGELFF.

The gene calls are TRBV4-1 and TRBJ2-4, with D perhaps matching TRBD2 (6 bases). V was cut by 0 bases and J by 0 bases, with 15 bases left in between. This CDR3 region has 18 residues. Germline V gene data show CDR1 as MGHRA and CDR2 as YSYEKL. The CDR3 spells CASSQELSGGRAKNIQYF. The CDR3, as DNA: TGCGCCAGCAGCCAAGAGCTCTCAGGAGGGAGAGCCAAAAACATTCAGTACTTC.

This clone was recorded once. This chain links TRBV6-8 with TRBJ2-3; the D gene is possibly TRBD2 (6 bases). Germline V lookup: CDR1 MNHGY, CDR2 SAAAGT. V was shortened by 0 bases and J by 0 bases, with 16 bases between the two germline ends. The CDR3 loop spans 18 amino acids. CDR3 in amino acids: CASSYSTLLGGSTDTQYF. CDR3 nucleotides: TGTGCCAGCAGTTACTCGACCCTTCTTGGGGGGAGCACAGATACGCAGTATTTT.

This clone has only one observation. At the DNA level, this CDR3 is encoded by other sequences in the same sample as well. V is TRBV13 and J is TRBJ2-1; 8 bases align to TRBD2. This CDR3 comprises 14 residues. Germline assignment: CDR1 PRHDT and CDR2 FYEKMQ (reference sequence). V shed 1 base and J 7 bases; nucleotides not matched to a gene: 3. CDR3 in amino acids: CASSLAPSGNEQFF. CDR3 bases: TGTGCCAGCAGCTTAGCCCCTAGCGGGAATGAGCAGTTCTTC.

This sequence joins TRBV7-8 and TRBJ2-7; 9 nucleotides line up with TRBD2. V trimming: 5 bases; J trimming: 4 bases; junction bases outside the gene matches: 9. From germline, CDR1 is SGHVS and CDR2 FQNEAQ. CDR3 length: 15 residues. CDR3 region: CASSPHGSGRYEQYF. In DNA form, the CDR3 reads TGTGCCAGCAGCCCCCATGGTAGCGGGAGATACGAGCAGTACTTC.

This clone occurred once. This chain connects TRBV6-6 to TRBJ2-7; 7 bases match TRBD2. The CDR3 totals 14 residues. Trimming at V came to 4 bases and at J to 4 bases, leaving 7 bases not matched to a gene. Germline V lookup: CDR1 MNHNY, CDR2 SVGAGI (reference sequence). Here the CDR3 DNA reads TGTGCCAGCAGTTCGGCGGGAGTCGGGTACGAGCAGTACTTC. This codes for CASSSAGVGYEQYF.

The J gene is TRBJ1-4, the V gene TRBV11-2; D gene ambiguous. CDR1 and CDR2 from the germline V gene are SGHAT and FQNNGV. Trimming removed 0 bases at V and 5 bases at J, with 7 bases between. This CDR3 comprises 14 residues. CDR3 sequence (DNA): TGTGCCAGCAGCTTAGATCGGATGAATGAAAAACTGTTTTTT. Encoded protein: CASSLDRMNEKLFF.

V is TRBV10-2 and J is TRBJ1-2; D is perhaps TRBD1 (6 bases). The germline V gene has CDR1 WSHSY and CDR2 SAAADI. Trimming took 7 bases from V and 1 from J, leaving 10 bases between them. CDR3 length: 13 residues. The CDR3 DNA sequence: TGCGCCAGCAAAAGGACAGATAACTATGGCTACACCTTC. Translated, it gives CASKRTDNYGYTF.

The chain employs TRBV2 and TRBJ2-2; D not certain. With 1 base removed from V and 0 bases from J, the gap between germline ends came to 9 bases. This CDR3 spans 16 amino acids. The germline CDR1 and CDR2 sequences are SNHLY and FYNNEI. The CDR3 spells CASSEVGSANTGELFF. The CDR3 DNA follows: TGTGCCAGCAGTGAAGTGGGATCCGCGAACACCGGGGAGCTGTTTTTT.

The chain carries TRBV29-1 and TRBJ1-2, with D possibly TRBD1 on 6 matching bases. The CDR3 contains 12 residues. Trimming stripped 7 bases from V and 8 bases from J, with 17 bases between. Germline lookup yields CDR1 SQVTM and CDR2 ANQGSEA. This chain's CDR3 is CSASDSAPGYTF. The CDR3 DNA follows: TGCAGCGCTTCGGACAGTGCGCCAGGCTACACCTTC.

The CDR3 spells CASSFPSTNEQFF. Written as DNA, the CDR3 is TGTGCCAGCAGTTTCCCTTCGACGAATGAGCAGTTCTTC. This rearrangement joins TRBV28 to TRBJ2-1; D is uncertain. Germline V lookup: CDR1 MDHEN, CDR2 SYDVKM. The CDR3 has 13 amino acids. Trimming removed 3 bases at V and 7 bases at J, with 10 bases between.

V usage is TRBV18 and J usage is TRBJ2-7, with TRBD2 matching 7 bases. The germline V gene encodes CDR1 KGHSH and CDR2 LQKENI. V was pared by 1 base and J by 6 bases, with 15 bases of the junction left unmatched. The CDR3 is 17 amino acids. CDR3 coding DNA: TGTGCCAGCTCACCACGGTTGGTGATGCGGGAGAGTCGCGAGCAGTACTTC. Amino acid sequence: CASSPRLVMRESREQYF.

This chain connects TRBV10-3 to TRBJ2-7; D is unresolved. This CDR3 spans 13 amino acids. CDR1 is ENHRY, CDR2 SYGVKD, per germline. With 2 bases removed from V and 4 bases from J, the gap between germline ends came to 9 bases. The CDR3 nucleotides read TGTGCCATCAGTGAGCCCCGCGCGTACGAGCAGTACTTC. Translation gives CAISEPRAYEQYF.

The V gene is TRBV2, the J gene TRBJ2-7; no reliable D call. Trimming left V 2 bases short and J 2 bases short, with 4 bases between. Germline assignment: CDR1 SNHLY and CDR2 FYNNEI. The CDR3 consists of 12 residues. In DNA form, the CDR3 reads TGTGCCAGCAGTGAAAAACCCTACGAGCAGTACTTC. Its translation: CASSEKPYEQYF.

The chain recombines TRBV11-2 with TRBJ2-3; TRBD2 matches 7 bases. V was pared by 5 bases and J by 0 bases, with 5 bases of the junction left unmatched. The germline V gene encodes CDR1 SGHAT and CDR2 FQNNGV. The CDR3 runs 15 residues. CDR3 sequence reads: CASSPIGGSTDTQYF. The CDR3 bases are TGTGCCAGCAGCCCCATCGGGGGGAGCACAGATACGCAGTATTTT. The full variable domain, completed using reference TRBV11-2 and TRBJ2-3, is EAGVAQSPRYKIIEKRQSVAFWCNPISGHATLYWYQQILGQGPKLLIQFQNNGVVDDSQLPKDRFSAERLKGVDSTLKIQPAKLEDSAVYLCASSPIGGSTDTQYFGPGTRLTVL.

The chain uses TRBV5-5 and TRBJ2-7, with D tentatively TRBD1 (6 bases). V was shortened by 5 bases and J by 4 bases, with 13 bases between the two germline ends. Per the germline V gene, CDR1 is SGHKS and CDR2 is YYEKEE (reference sequence). The CDR3 extends over 13 amino acids. The CDR3 here is CASSQMTGYEQYF. DNA for the CDR3: TGTGCCAGCAGTCAGATGACAGGTTACGAGCAGTACTTC.

This clone was counted once. This rearrangement joins TRBV27 to TRBJ2-1; no reliable D call. V was pared by 4 bases and J by 9 bases, with 16 bases between. Germline V gene data show CDR1 as MNHEY and CDR2 as SMNVEV (reference sequence). This CDR3 has 14 amino acids. The CDR3 bases are TGTGCCAGCAGTTCTAGGCCTTATACGATTGAGCAGTTCTTC. As protein: CASSSRPYTIEQFF.

V and J are TRBV7-3 and TRBJ2-2, with 9 bases that match TRBD1. This CDR3 is 17 amino acids long. Trimming removed 1 base from V and 5 bases from J; junction bases left unmatched: 8. Looked up from germline, CDR1 is SGHTA and CDR2 is FQGTGA. CDR3: CASSLKWTGVPTGELFF. CDR3 nucleotide sequence: TGTGCCAGCAGCTTAAAGTGGACAGGGGTCCCAACCGGGGAGCTGTTTTTT.

The CDR3 reads CASSLRGFYTYNEQFF. As DNA, the CDR3 is TGTGCCAGCAGTTTGAGGGGCTTTTATACCTACAATGAGCAGTTCTTC. This chain joins TRBV27 and TRBJ2-1, with D perhaps TRBD1 or TRBD2 (5 bases each). CDR1 MNHEY and CDR2 SMNVEV come from the germline V gene (reference sequence). Trimming cost V 3 bases and J 2 bases, with 14 bases left between them. The CDR3 loop spans 16 amino acids.

V is TRBV7-3 and J is TRBJ2-2; D is undetermined. V lost 5 bases, J lost 0 bases, and 7 bases lay in between. This CDR3 is 14 amino acids long. Per the germline V gene, CDR1 is SGHTA and CDR2 is FQGTGA. Here the CDR3 reads CASSIGPNTGELFF. In DNA, the CDR3 is TGTGCCAGCAGCATCGGTCCGAACACCGGGGAGCTGTTTTTT.

CDR3: CASSMGNPGDTQYF. The DNA for the CDR3 is TGTGCCAGCAGTATGGGAAACCCGGGAGATACGCAGTATTTT. The rearrangement joins TRBV6-6 to TRBJ2-3; unclear D gene. V was trimmed by 5 bases and J by 5 bases, leaving 14 bases between them. CDR3 length: 14 amino acids. CDR1 and CDR2 (germline): MNHNY, SVGAGI (reference sequence).

The chain recombines TRBV6-1 with TRBJ1-1, with D perhaps TRBD1 (5 bases). Trimming removed 4 bases at V and 6 bases at J, with 15 bases between. Germline assignment: CDR1 MNHNS and CDR2 SASEGT. This CDR3 region has 14 residues. The CDR3 sequence: CASSGYGGNSEAFF. CDR3 nucleotides: TGTGCCAGCAGTGGATACGGGGGAAACTCTGAAGCTTTCTTT.

This chain links TRBV18 with TRBJ2-7; 7 bases fit TRBD2. Germline trimming cut 5 bases from V and 6 bases from J; bases unmatched to any gene: 10. CDR3 length: 14 amino acids. CDR1 is KGHSH, CDR2 LQKENI, per germline. The CDR3 bases are TGTGCCAGCTCAGGGGGGGAACCCCTGAGCGAGCAGTACTTC. Translating gives CASSGGEPLSEQYF.

This clone was picked up one time. The rearrangement uses TRBV7-9 and TRBJ1-1, with no clear D. The CDR3 sequence is 14 residues long. CDR1 and CDR2 (germline): SEHNR, FQNEAQ (reference sequence). With 3 bases removed from V and 4 bases from J, the gap between germline ends came to 12 bases. CDR3 protein: CASSFGGQTTEAFF. Here the CDR3 DNA reads TGTGCCAGCAGCTTCGGCGGGCAGACCACTGAAGCTTTCTTT. Combining the CDR3 with reference TRBV7-9 and TRBJ1-1 gives the whole variable domain DTGVSQNPRHKITKRGQNVTFRCDPISEHNRLYWYRQTLGQGPEFLTYFQNEAQLEKSRLLSDRFSAERPKGSFSTLEIQRTEQGDSAMYLCASSFGGQTTEAFFGQGTRLTVV.

This chain uses TRBV7-9 with TRBJ2-4; weak D call: TRBD1 (5 bases). V lost 2 bases and J 5 bases, leaving 10 bases between the germline ends. This CDR3 comprises 14 residues. The germline V gene has CDR1 SEHNR and CDR2 FQNEAQ (reference sequence). CDR3 residues: CASSLRGLENIQYF. The CDR3 coding sequence is TGTGCCAGCAGCTTAAGGGGCCTTGAAAACATTCAGTACTTC.

CDR3 bases: TGTGCCGGAACTGGAGGGAAGGGCGGGGAGCTGTTTTTT. Amino acids: CAGTGGKGGELFF. The chain employs TRBV6-6 and TRBJ2-2; tentative D call: TRBD2 (6 bases). Trimming removed 11 bases from V and 7 bases from J, with 17 bases in between. The CDR3 spans 13 residues. Germline V gives CDR1 MNHNY, CDR2 SVGAGI (reference sequence).

The rearrangement uses TRBV5-1 and TRBJ1-1, with TRBD1 as a possible D gene (6 bases). The CDR3 extends over 16 amino acids. Germline CDR1 SGHRS, CDR2 YFSETQ. The V and J ends lost 2 bases and 0 bases respectively, with 14 bases between them. The DNA for the CDR3 is TGCGCCAGCAGCTTTGGCAGGGGATTCATGAACACTGAAGCTTTCTTT. Amino acids: CASSFGRGFMNTEAFF.

The chain links TRBV30 to TRBJ1-4; a weak D match, TRBD1 (6 bases). CDR1 GTSNPN and CDR2 SVGIG come from the germline V gene (reference sequence). This CDR3 region has 19 residues. V lost 3 bases and J 3 bases, leaving 26 bases between the germline ends. The CDR3 coding sequence is TGTGCCTGGAGAGGATCACATTCCGGGCAGGGGATACCTAATGAAAAACTGTTTTTT. Translated: CAWRGSHSGQGIPNEKLFF.

This chain joins TRBV7-2 and TRBJ1-2; D unresolved. Per germline, CDR1 SGHTA and CDR2 FQGNSA. Trimming stripped 5 bases from V and 4 bases from J, with 11 bases between. The CDR3 runs 13 residues. The DNA for the CDR3 is TGTGCCAGCAGCCCGGCGAGGGTCTATGGCTACACCTTC. Amino acids: CASSPARVYGYTF.

This chain uses TRBV9 with TRBJ2-5; 7 bases fit TRBD1. The CDR3 is 15 residues long. Germline lookup yields CDR1 SGDLS and CDR2 YYNGEE. Trimming took 1 base from V and 5 from J; bases not matched to a gene: 8. CDR3 amino acids: CASSVLGTDYETQYF. CDR3 in DNA: TGTGCCAGCAGCGTATTGGGGACAGACTATGAGACCCAGTACTTC.

The J gene is TRBJ2-7, the V gene TRBV5-1; 8 bases line up with TRBD1. The V gene end was trimmed by 5 bases and the J gene end by 1 base; junction bases not matched to a gene: 8. Germline lookup yields CDR1 SGHRS and CDR2 YFSETQ. The CDR3 runs to 15 residues. In DNA, the CDR3 is TGCGCCAGCAGTCCTAGGACAGGGAGGTCCTACGAGCAGTACTTC. Protein product: CASSPRTGRSYEQYF.